The 28 T cell receptor beta chains below were found in one sample sequenced in a study of monozygotic twins with inflammatory bowel disease. TCRdb processed the 5' RACE reads again and assigns one entry to each CDR3 protein, with no DNA. There are more than 300,000 distinct CDR3 sequences in the sample, with 2.6% held by the top ten. The sequenced sample was blood. The receptors originated from a human donor with ulcerative colitis or Crohn's disease, or a healthy co-twin of an affected twin (not recorded which).

The chain has TRBV5-4 and TRBJ1-5; the D call from TCRdb, TRBD1, cannot be confirmed without DNA. The CDR3 loop spans 17 amino acids. CDR1 and CDR2 from the germline V gene are SGHNT and YYREEE (reference sequence). CDR3 sequence reads: CASSSTPDGDSNQPQHF.

This chain links TRBV7-9 with TRBJ2-2; the TCRdb call, TRBD1, lacks DNA for checking. The CDR3 is 15 amino acids. Germline CDR1 reads SEHNR; CDR2 reads FQNEAQ (reference sequence). This CDR3 is CASSPETGIPGELFF.

V usage is TRBV20-1 and J usage is TRBJ2-3; TCRdb designates TRBD1, a call that cannot be tested without DNA. The CDR3 sequence is 17 residues long. Germline lookup yields CDR1 DFQATT and CDR2 SNEGSKA (reference sequence). The chain's CDR3 is CSARTRRTFPGTDTQYF.

The rearrangement joins TRBV20-1 to TRBJ2-7; TCRdb reports TRBD1, a call that lacks DNA to check it against. This CDR3 has 13 amino acids. Germline CDR1 DFQATT, CDR2 SNEGSKA (reference sequence). This CDR3 is CSAIPGQDNEQYF.

The V gene is TRBV9, the J gene TRBJ1-4; with no DNA, the TCRdb D assignment of TRBD1 cannot be verified. The CDR3 consists of 15 residues. Per germline, CDR1 SGDLS and CDR2 YYNGEE. CDR3: CASSSNRGNNEKLFF.

The rearrangement links TRBV12-3 or TRBV12-4 to TRBJ2-3. The CDR3 consists of 12 residues. CDR3 protein: CASSNLADTQYF.

This CDR3 is CATSLYPSEQYF. The chain is built from TRBV15 and TRBJ2-7. The CDR3 spans 12 residues. Per germline, CDR1 LNHNV and CDR2 YYDKDF (reference sequence).

The chain recombines TRBV12-3 or TRBV12-4 with TRBJ2-3; TCRdb returns TRBD2, unconfirmable since there is no DNA. The CDR3 extends over 15 amino acids. This chain's CDR3 is CASSLGTSGVDTQYF.

The chain combines TRBV10-3 with TRBJ2-3; TCRdb's D call of TRBD2 is untestable without DNA. CDR1 is ENHRY, CDR2 SYGVKD, per germline. This CDR3 contains 18 residues. The CDR3 loop reads CAIRLTSGGASVSDTQYF.

The chain is built from TRBV13 and TRBJ1-4; TCRdb calls TRBD1, which cannot be checked without DNA. The CDR3 is 15 residues long. Germline V CDR1 and CDR2: PRHDT, FYEKMQ (reference sequence). Here the CDR3 reads CASSISTGIGEKLFF.

The V call is TRBV12-3 or TRBV12-4, the J call TRBJ1-2. This CDR3 spans 11 amino acids. CDR3 in amino acids: CASSLGLGYTF.

J is TRBJ1-2 and V is TRBV12-3 or TRBV12-4. CDR3 length: 13 amino acids. The CDR3 sequence is CASTHIEGYGYTF.

The chain links TRBV24-1 to TRBJ2-5; TCRdb picks TRBD1, but there is no DNA to check that call. Germline lookup yields CDR1 KGHDR and CDR2 SFDVKD. The CDR3 extends over 13 amino acids. CDR3 in amino acids: CATSAGADETQYF.

The genes are TRBV15 and TRBJ2-5; TCRdb outputs TRBD1, but without DNA this stays unchecked. Germline CDR1 LNHNV, CDR2 YYDKDF (reference sequence). This CDR3 is 17 amino acids long. The CDR3 sequence is CATSRAATGTGDETQYF.

The genes are TRBV12-3 or TRBV12-4 and TRBJ1-3. This CDR3 is 16 amino acids long. CDR3 in amino acids: CASSSAGAYSGNTIYF.

The chain carries TRBV5-1 and TRBJ1-4; TCRdb returns TRBD1, unconfirmable since there is no DNA. Germline V gives CDR1 SGHRS, CDR2 YFSETQ. The CDR3 covers 16 residues. CDR3 protein: CASSGQGGTTNEKLFF.

This chain uses TRBV13 with TRBJ1-1; no DNA is available, so the TRBD1 call from TCRdb remains unchecked. Germline V gene data show CDR1 as PRHDT and CDR2 as FYEKMQ (reference sequence). The CDR3 loop spans 14 amino acids. The CDR3 sequence: CATLPRTGVTEAFF.

V and J are TRBV24-1 and TRBJ2-2. Looked up from germline, CDR1 is KGHDR and CDR2 is SFDVKD. There are 14 residues in the CDR3. The CDR3 loop reads CATSDSMPTGELFF.

V is TRBV7-2 and J is TRBJ2-1; checking the TCRdb D call of TRBD1 is not possible without DNA. The CDR3 has 15 residues. Germline CDR1 SGHTA, CDR2 FQGNSA. CDR3 residues: CASSRQAGQLNEQFF.

The chain recombines TRBV9 with TRBJ2-7; the D gene TCRdb calls, TRBD2, cannot be checked with no DNA. This CDR3 region has 18 residues. From germline, CDR1 is SGDLS and CDR2 YYNGEE. This CDR3 is CASSAFPGLAGGPYEQYF.

CDR3: CSARGTGGDSPLHF. The chain has TRBV20-1 and TRBJ1-6; lacking DNA, the TRBD1 call made by TCRdb goes unchecked. The CDR3 extends over 14 amino acids. CDR1 and CDR2 from the germline V gene are DFQATT and SNEGSKA (reference sequence).

The chain has TRBV7-2 and TRBJ1-1; the D call of TRBD1 rests on TCRdb alone, since no DNA is present to check it. Germline-derived CDR1 and CDR2 are SGHTA and FQGNSA. The CDR3 sequence is 16 residues long. The CDR3 loop reads CASSSFRGQGGTEAFF. The full variable domain, completed using reference TRBV7-2 and TRBJ1-1, is GAGVSQSPSNKVTEKGKDVELRCDPISGHTALYWYRQSLGQGLEFLIYFQGNSAPDKSGLPSDRFSAERTGGSVSTLTIQRTQQEDSAVYLCASSSFRGQGGTEAFFGQGTRLTVV.

This chain links TRBV5-1 with TRBJ2-2; TCRdb's assignment of TRBD1 cannot be checked, as there is no DNA. The CDR3 sequence is 14 residues long. CDR1 SGHRS and CDR2 YFSETQ come from the germline V gene. The CDR3 is CASSRDRGPGELFF.

The chain uses TRBV5-1 and TRBJ2-2; TCRdb outputs TRBD1, but without DNA this stays unchecked. This CDR3 spans 17 amino acids. Germline V lookup: CDR1 SGHRS, CDR2 YFSETQ. The CDR3 here is CASSLSPRGASTGELFF. The entire variable domain, with the rest obtained from reference TRBV5-1 and TRBJ2-2, is as follows: KAGVTQTPRYLIKTRGQQVTLSCSPISGHRSVSWYQQTPGQGLQFLFEYFSETQRNKGNFPGRFSGRQFSNSRSEMNVSTLELGDSALYLCASSLSPRGASTGELFFGEGSRLTVL.

The chain uses TRBV25-1 and TRBJ2-6; TCRdb outputs TRBD1, but without DNA this stays unchecked. This CDR3 spans 17 amino acids. Germline V gives CDR1 MGHDK, CDR2 SYGVNS. CDR3 residues: CASSELSGGSGANVLTF.

The rearrangement uses TRBV5-1 and TRBJ1-6; the D call from TCRdb, TRBD1, cannot be confirmed without DNA. This CDR3 has 17 residues. Germline loops: CDR1 SGHRS, CDR2 YFSETQ. CDR3 protein: CASSTETGLSYNSPLHF.

The CDR3 sequence is CSAITVGGYSPYNEQFF. The V and J genes are TRBV20-1 and TRBJ2-1; TCRdb's D call, TRBD1, is unchecked because there is no DNA. Germline loops: CDR1 DFQATT, CDR2 SNEGSKA (reference sequence). The CDR3 contains 17 residues.

The chain employs TRBV5-6 and TRBJ2-3; the D call of TRBD1 rests on TCRdb alone, since no DNA is present to check it. CDR3 length: 15 residues. In germline, CDR1 is SGHDT, CDR2 YYEEEE. CDR3 sequence: CASSLVRDSTDTQYF.